A single sample gave rise to the 28 T cell receptor beta chains below, sequenced in a study of PD-L1 blockade in urothelial cancer. The repertoire was sequenced with immunoSEQ multiplex PCR; TCRdb's copy has only in-frame clones and lacks some. The table lists 30,000 to 40,000 clones, roughly four fifths of them singletons. Source: PBMCs, taken around atezolizumab (anti-PD-L1) treatment. These receptors originate from a man between 65 and 85 years old with urothelial cancer.

This chain uses TRBV7-9 with TRBJ1-2; D possibly corresponds to TRBD1 (6 bases). V was trimmed by 5 bases and J by 4 bases, leaving 11 bases between them. CDR1 and CDR2 from the germline V gene are SEHNR and FQNEAQ (reference sequence). This CDR3 has 13 residues. The CDR3 reads CASSLGAGYGYTF. The CDR3 DNA is TGTGCCAGCAGCCTGGGGGCGGGCTATGGCTACACCTTC. Filled out from reference TRBV7-9 and TRBJ1-2, the complete variable domain reads DTGVSQNPRHKITKRGQNVTFRCDPISEHNRLYWYRQTLGQGPEFLTYFQNEAQLEKSRLLSDRFSAERPKGSFSTLEIQRTEQGDSAMYLCASSLGAGYGYTFGSGTRLTVV.

This chain links TRBV29-1 with TRBJ2-7; 8 positions agree with TRBD1. Germline CDR1 is SQVTM and CDR2 is ANQGSEA. Losses at the gene ends were 5 bases for V and 2 bases for J; bases not matched to a gene: 11. This CDR3 comprises 15 residues. The CDR3 DNA reads as TGCAGCGTTCTCAAACTGGACAGGGTGACCTACGAGCAGTACTTC. Amino acids: CSVLKLDRVTYEQYF.

The chain employs TRBV28 and TRBJ2-1; possible D gene TRBD2, 6 bases. Deletions cut 2 bases from V and 7 bases from J, with 15 bases between. Per the germline V gene, CDR1 is MDHEN and CDR2 is SYDVKM. The CDR3 totals 15 residues. The chain's CDR3 is CASSLGGQVGNEQFF. CDR3 nucleotides: TGTGCCAGCAGTTTAGGAGGGCAAGTGGGGAATGAGCAGTTCTTC.

This chain uses TRBV21-1 with TRBJ1-5; the table gives TRBD1 as D, unverified against the DNA. TRBV21-1 is described as a pseudogene. The CDR3 has 17 residues. CDR3 residues: CASSCRRTGGPNQPQHF. CDR3 in DNA: TGTGCCAGCTCCTGTCGGAGGACAGGGGGTCCCAATCAGCCCCAGCATTTT.

This clone has a single count. The rearrangement uses TRBV7-2 and TRBJ1-4, with a weak D call TRBD1 (5 bases). V lost 4 bases and J lost 3, with 12 bases in between. This CDR3 has 15 residues. Germline CDR1 is SGHTA and CDR2 is FQGNSA. CDR3: CASSSDTGANEKLFF. CDR3 coding DNA: TGTGCCAGCAGCTCGGACACGGGGGCTAATGAAAAACTGTTTTTT.

J is TRBJ1-1 and V is TRBV7-2, with 9 nucleotides matching TRBD1. Germline V gene lookup returns CDR1 SGHTA and CDR2 FQGNSA. V was pared by 5 bases and J by 5 bases, with 6 bases of the junction left unmatched. This CDR3 contains 14 residues. The CDR3: CASSPQGASTEAFF. The CDR3, as DNA: TGTGCCAGCAGCCCACAGGGGGCGAGTACTGAAGCTTTCTTT.

On this clone itself: Other DNA sequences in this specimen translate into the identical CDR3. The rearrangement joins TRBV7-2 to TRBJ2-1; 10 bases are shared with TRBD2. The V gene end was trimmed by 5 bases and the J gene end by 6 bases; junction bases not matched to a gene: 13. The germline V gene has CDR1 SGHTA and CDR2 FQGNSA. The length of the CDR3 is 17 residues. This CDR3 reads CASSRGLAGASLNEQFF. The DNA for the CDR3 is TGTGCCAGCAGCCGGGGGCTAGCGGGGGCCTCCCTCAATGAGCAGTTCTTC.

The chain combines TRBV28 with TRBJ2-1; 10 nucleotides line up with TRBD2. The length of the CDR3 is 14 residues. J gave up 4 bases and V 11 bases, and 8 bases lay outside the gene matches. Per the germline V gene, CDR1 is MDHEN and CDR2 is SYDVKM. The CDR3: CALSGRASYNEQFF. The CDR3 bases are TGTGCCTTAAGCGGGAGGGCAAGTTACAATGAGCAGTTCTTC.

The V and J genes are TRBV15 and TRBJ1-5, with D maybe TRBD1 (6 bases). The CDR3 extends over 14 amino acids. Germline V gene sequence: CDR1 LNHNV, CDR2 YYDKDF (reference sequence). The V end was cut by 2 bases, the J end by 7 bases, with 12 bases between. This chain's CDR3 is CATSRTGYGQPQHF. CDR3 nucleotides: TGTGCCACCAGCAGAACAGGGTATGGCCAGCCCCAGCATTTT.

The chain has TRBV6-1 and TRBJ2-7; D perhaps matches TRBD1 (5 bases). V was cut by 5 bases and J by 3 bases, with 11 bases left in between. Germline loops: CDR1 MNHNS, CDR2 SASEGT. The CDR3 loop spans 13 amino acids. The CDR3 nucleotides read TGTGCCAGCAGTCGACAGCGCCTCTACGAGCAGTACTTC. This translates into CASSRQRLYEQYF.

The chain employs TRBV5-1 and TRBJ1-3, with a possible D match to TRBD1 (6 bases). Germline V gives CDR1 SGHRS, CDR2 YFSETQ. Trimming took off 4 bases at V and 1 base at J, with 9 bases between the two ends. The CDR3 is 14 amino acids. The CDR3 coding sequence is TGCGCCAGCAGCCCCGGACAGTCTGGAAACACCATATATTTT. Translating gives CASSPGQSGNTIYF.

V usage is TRBV5-1 and J usage is TRBJ2-5; 12 nucleotides match TRBD2. CDR1 and CDR2 from the germline V gene are SGHRS and YFSETQ. V was pared by 2 bases and J by 3 bases, with 2 bases of the junction left unmatched. This CDR3 region has 15 residues. The CDR3 DNA sequence: TGCGCCAGCAGCTTCCGACTAGCGGGGGAAGAGACCCAGTACTTC. Its translation: CASSFRLAGEETQYF.

The chain combines TRBV9 with TRBJ1-4; 7 bases fit TRBD1. CDR1 and CDR2 (germline): SGDLS, YYNGEE. This CDR3 has 15 residues. V lost 3 bases, J lost 0 bases, and 2 bases stayed unmatched. The CDR3 here is CASSEGTATNEKLFF. CDR3 DNA: TGTGCCAGCAGCGAGGGGACAGCAACTAATGAAAAACTGTTTTTT.

This chain joins TRBV5-1 and TRBJ1-1; 11 nucleotides align to TRBD1. The CDR3 contains 17 residues. V lost 3 bases and J lost 3; bases outside the gene matches: 10. CDR1 and CDR2 from the germline V gene are SGHRS and YFSETQ. CDR3 in DNA: TGCGCCAGCAGCTCTCTCTCTGGGGACAGGGGGGACACTGAAGCTTTCTTT. Its protein product is CASSSLSGDRGDTEAFF.

The chain combines TRBV6-5 with TRBJ2-3; 7 bases agree with TRBD1. V trimming: 4 bases; J trimming: 2 bases; junction bases outside the gene matches: 3. Germline V gene lookup returns CDR1 MNHEY and CDR2 SVGAGI. The CDR3 consists of 14 residues. In DNA form, the CDR3 reads TGTGCCAGCAGTTTTACAGGGGACACAGATACGCAGTATTTT. Protein: CASSFTGDTDTQYF.

V and J are TRBV7-3 and TRBJ2-1; D is uncertain. Trimming took off 5 bases at V and 9 bases at J, with 17 bases between the two ends. CDR3 length: 14 amino acids. Germline V lookup: CDR1 SGHTA, CDR2 FQGTGA. The CDR3 spells CASSPGPRGGEQFF. The CDR3 DNA reads TGTGCCAGCAGCCCTGGCCCCAGAGGTGGTGAGCAGTTCTTC.

CDR3 in DNA: TGTGCTAGTGGTTTGGGGTCCTCAGGGGGTGGAGGCTACACCTTC. It yields the protein CASGLGSSGGGGYTF. The gene calls are TRBV12-5 and TRBJ1-2, with TRBD1 matching 7 bases. This CDR3 is built from 15 residues. Trimming took 1 base from V and 8 from J; bases not matched to a gene: 10. The germline CDR1 and CDR2 sequences are LGHNT and FRNRAP.

The rearrangement links TRBV7-2 to TRBJ2-2, with 8 bases lining up with TRBD1. The ends lost 0 bases at V and 6 bases at J; junction bases unmatched: 9. Germline assignment: CDR1 SGHTA and CDR2 FQGNSA. The CDR3 has 17 residues. The CDR3 sequence: CASSLARGRLMSGELFF. For the CDR3, the DNA is TGTGCCAGCAGCTTAGCCAGGGGGCGCCTTATGTCCGGGGAGCTGTTTTTT.

A remark on this clone: Other nucleotide sequences in the sample specify the same CDR3. The rearrangement links TRBV7-6 to TRBJ1-4; D is uncertain. The CDR3 is 13 amino acids. Looked up from germline, CDR1 is SGHVS and CDR2 is FNYEAQ. Trimming pared 5 bases from V and 8 bases from J, leaving 12 bases between. CDR3 nucleotide sequence: TGTGCCAGCAGCCCGACCGGGAAGGAAAAACTGTTTTTT. Amino acids: CASSPTGKEKLFF.

This clone appeared a few times. This chain connects TRBV7-2 to TRBJ1-5; the D gene is possibly TRBD1 (6 bases). Looked up from germline, CDR1 is SGHTA and CDR2 is FQGNSA. The CDR3 has 15 residues. With 1 base removed from V and 5 bases from J, the gap between germline ends came to 12 bases. CDR3 in amino acids: CASSLVAGVYQPQHF. The CDR3 bases are TGTGCCAGCAGCTTAGTTGCAGGGGTGTATCAGCCCCAGCATTTT.

This chain uses TRBV6-5 with TRBJ2-7, with TRBD2 matching 8 bases. CDR3 length: 14 amino acids. The germline CDR1 and CDR2 sequences are MNHEY and SVGAGI. With 11 bases clipped from V and 5 bases from J, the junction kept 14 bases outside the gene matches. The CDR3 DNA follows: TGTGCCGCCGCAACGGGGGGGAGAGGTAACGAGCAGTACTTC. As protein: CAAATGGRGNEQYF.

The genes are TRBV7-3 and TRBJ2-7; possible D gene TRBD1, 6 bases. The CDR3 contains 14 residues. The V end was cut by 3 bases, the J end by 4 bases, with 13 bases between. Germline CDR1 reads SGHTA; CDR2 reads FQGTGA. CDR3 DNA sequence: TGTGCCAGCAGCTTGGGCGCAGGGGTTTACGAGCAGTACTTC. Translation: CASSLGAGVYEQYF.

This chain connects TRBV6-1 to TRBJ2-5; TRBD2 matches 14 bases. Germline CDR1 and CDR2: MNHNS and SASEGT. The CDR3 has 15 residues. Unmatched junction bases numbered 3, after V lost 4 bases and J lost 5 bases. CDR3 region: CASSGLAGGPETQYF. CDR3 sequence (DNA): TGTGCCAGCAGTGGACTAGCGGGGGGGCCGGAGACCCAGTACTTC.

CDR3: CAWSAKPGQGQVALSGYTF. DNA of the CDR3: TGTGCCTGGAGCGCTAAGCCGGGACAGGGGCAGGTCGCGTTATCTGGCTACACCTTC. V and J are TRBV30 and TRBJ1-2, with 10 bases aligning to TRBD1. CDR1 GTSNPN and CDR2 SVGIG come from the germline V gene (reference sequence). V trimming: 3 bases; J trimming: 7 bases; junction bases outside the gene matches: 23. The CDR3 is 19 residues long.

This clone was recorded only once. The CDR3 loop is CSALLRETQYF. The CDR3 DNA is TGCAGTGCCCTCCTGAGGGAGACCCAGTACTTC. The V gene is TRBV20-1, the J gene TRBJ2-5; no definite D call. Germline assignment: CDR1 DFQATT and CDR2 SNEGSKA (reference sequence). The V end lost 6 bases, the J end lost 5 bases, and 10 bases lay between the germline ends. CDR3 length equals 11 residues.

The chain is built from TRBV5-3 and TRBJ2-5; 9 bases are a match to TRBD1. TRBV5-3 is an open reading frame, and its role is uncertain. The V segment lost 3 bases and the J segment 5 bases; nucleotides outside the gene matches: 11. This CDR3 contains 16 residues. CDR3 region: CARSSHRDRERETQYF. CDR3 coding DNA: TGTGCCAGAAGCTCCCACCGGGACAGGGAGAGGGAGACCCAGTACTTC.

CDR3 region: CAWRGQYNSPLHF. In nucleotides, the CDR3 is TGTGCCTGGAGGGGCCAGTATAATTCACCCCTCCACTTT. This chain connects TRBV30 to TRBJ1-6; D ambiguous. CDR3 length: 13 residues. Germline lookup yields CDR1 GTSNPN and CDR2 SVGIG (reference sequence). V lost 3 bases and J lost 4, with 7 bases in between.

J is TRBJ2-3 and V is TRBV20-1; D possibly corresponds to TRBD2 (6 bases). CDR3 length: 10 residues. CDR1 DFQATT and CDR2 SNEGSKA come from the germline V gene (reference sequence). The V end lost 4 bases, the J end lost 11 bases, and 10 bases lay between the germline ends. The CDR3 DNA reads TGCAGTGCTACCCGGGACTTGCAGTATTTT. This sequence encodes CSATRDLQYF.